This T cell receptor beta chain was found in a study of lymphopenia after photon versus proton radiotherapy. Study conclusions and caveats: Only patients who died were analyzed for survival; proton advantage is unproven. In patients who died, overall survival fell as post-nadir TCR diversity dropped more. Photon-treated patients lost naive T cells and TCR diversity; proton-treated stayed stable. Post-nadir diversity loss with photons came from oligoclonal expansion, particularly CD8+ Temra cells.

TCRdb keeps only in-frame clones here, not all; method: immunoSEQ multiplex PCR. Of approximately 160,000 clones listed, approximately 90% were seen once; the top ten hold about 4.3%. About this clone: Its specificity is unknown.

Trimming left V 3 bases short and J 9 bases short, with 7 bases between. Germline CDR1 SGDLS, CDR2 YYNGEE. This CDR3 is built from 11 residues. The material sequenced was peripheral blood, taken from a patient treated with photon-based radiotherapy. This receptor was taken from a man between 50 and 59 years old with gastric cancer. The chain uses TRBV9 and TRBJ2-1; D may be TRBD2 (5 bases). The CDR3 region is CASSETTEQFF. The CDR3 DNA reads as TGTGCCAGCAGCGAGACTACTGAGCAGTTCTTC. Using reference TRBV9 and TRBJ2-1 for the parts outside the CDR3, the full variable domain is DSGVTQTPKHLITATGQRVTLRCSPRSGDLSVYWYQQSLDQGLQFLIQYYNGEERAKGNILERFSAQQFPDLHSELNLSSLELGDSALYFCASSETTEQFFGPGTRLTVL.